Below, one TCR beta chain is given with its context. This sample is drawn from a study of technical replicates of blood from a handful of donors. Trimming took 0 bases from V and 1 from J; bases not matched to a gene: 18. Germline V gene lookup returns CDR1 SGHVS and CDR2 FQNEAQ. The CDR3 has 20 residues. Here immunoSEQ multiplex PCR was the method, and the copy in TCRdb shows in-frame clones only, minus some. In the table there are roughly 80,000 clones, 95% to 97% of which are singletons. This sequence originates from a human donor in good health. V gene TRBV7-8 combines with J gene TRBJ2-7; 7 bases agree with TRBD1. Sequenced sample: T cells isolated from PBMCs. CDR3 protein: CASSLALGRGITFRSYEQYF. The CDR3 coding sequence is TGTGCCAGCAGCTTAGCGCTCGGCAGGGGGATCACCTTTAGATCCTACGAGCAGTACTTC.